The 10 T cell receptor beta chains below all came from one sample that was sequenced in a study of blood T cell repertoires in COVID-19. Assay used: immunoSEQ multiplex PCR; TCRdb lists only in-frame clones, some missing. There are tens of thousands of clones in the sample; nearly 90% occur only once, and approximately 4.6% lies in the top ten. The material sequenced was peripheral blood. The receptors stem from a man aged 60-69 years with acute or convalescent COVID-19.

This CDR3 is CASSYRTRPNYGYTF. The DNA for the CDR3 is TGTGCCAGCAGTTACAGAACACGTCCAAACTATGGCTACACCTTC. V and J are TRBV6-2 or TRBV6-3 and TRBJ1-2; D ambiguous. Germline CDR1 is MNHEY and CDR2 is SVGEGT. V lost 2 bases to trimming and J lost 2 bases, with 12 bases between them. This CDR3 comprises 15 residues.

The rearrangement joins TRBV30 to TRBJ1-3; D not certain. This CDR3 has 15 amino acids. The V gene lost 2 bases and the J gene lost 0 bases, with 11 bases spanning the gap. Germline V CDR1 and CDR2: GTSNPN, SVGIG (reference sequence). As DNA, the CDR3 is TGTGCCTGGAGTCTAGGTCTGAGCTCTGGAAACACCATATATTTT. It specifies CAWSLGLSSGNTIYF.

This chain joins TRBV6-2 or TRBV6-3 and TRBJ2-3, with 9 bases identical to TRBD2. Germline CDR1 MNHEY, CDR2 SVGEGT. Trimming took 2 bases from V and 3 from J; bases not matched to a gene: 6. The CDR3 runs to 16 residues. CDR3 in DNA: TGTGCCAGCAGTTACAGGCTAGCGGGGTCGACAGATACGCAGTATTTT. Protein sequence: CASSYRLAGSTDTQYF.

The chain uses TRBV10-3 and TRBJ1-5, with 9 bases matching TRBD1. In germline, CDR1 is ENHRY, CDR2 SYGVKD. CDR3 size: 14 residues. V was clipped by 4 bases and J by 6 bases; unmatched bases: 4. The CDR3 sequence is CAISVGTGSQPQHF. The CDR3 coding sequence is TGTGCCATCAGTGTTGGGACAGGGAGTCAGCCCCAGCATTTT.

The V gene is TRBV30, the J gene TRBJ1-6, with TRBD1 as a possible D gene (5 bases). Looked up from germline, CDR1 is GTSNPN and CDR2 is SVGIG (reference sequence). Trimming removed 2 bases at V and 14 bases at J, with 22 bases between. This CDR3 is 15 amino acids long. The CDR3 loop is CAWSTGGTPSLTLHF. The CDR3 DNA reads as TGTGCCTGGAGTACTGGGGGGACGCCGTCGTTAACCCTCCACTTT.

The genes are TRBV7-2 and TRBJ2-1, with 8 bases that match TRBD2. Losses at the gene ends were 3 bases for V and 0 bases for J; bases not matched to a gene: 1. Looked up from germline, CDR1 is SGHTA and CDR2 is FQGNSA. The CDR3 totals 15 residues. DNA for the CDR3: TGTGCCAGCAGCTTCGGGGGGGCCTCCTACAATGAGCAGTTCTTC. Protein: CASSFGGASYNEQFF.

The chain joins TRBV14 to TRBJ1-1, with TRBD1 identical over 8 bases. Germline lookup yields CDR1 SGHDN and CDR2 FVKESK. V shed 0 bases and J 0 bases; nucleotides not matched to a gene: 3. This CDR3 has 16 amino acids. The CDR3 region is CASSQDRGQVNTEAFF. The CDR3 DNA is TGTGCCAGCAGCCAAGATAGGGGACAGGTGAACACTGAAGCTTTCTTT.

This chain joins TRBV7-8 and TRBJ2-2, with 8 bases aligning to TRBD2. The ends lost 5 bases at V and 3 bases at J; junction bases unmatched: 8. CDR1 and CDR2 from the germline V gene are SGHVS and FQNEAQ. The CDR3 is 16 residues long. The CDR3 region is CASSRSGGTYTGELFF. Written as DNA, the CDR3 is TGTGCCAGCAGCCGGAGCGGGGGTACATACACCGGGGAGCTGTTTTTT.

This CDR3 reads CASSLEGARSTLNTEAFF. The CDR3 DNA is TGTGCCAGCAGCTTAGAGGGAGCCAGGAGCACTCTAAACACTGAAGCTTTCTTT. The chain has TRBV7-9 and TRBJ1-1, with no clear D. The V end was cut by 1 base, the J end by 2 bases, with 20 bases between. CDR3 length: 18 amino acids. Germline V lookup: CDR1 SEHNR, CDR2 FQNEAQ (reference sequence).

This chain connects TRBV9 to TRBJ2-7; TRBD1 might be the D (6 bases). The CDR3 is 15 amino acids. Per the germline V gene, CDR1 is SGDLS and CDR2 is YYNGEE. The ends were cut back, 3 bases at V and 3 bases at J, with 16 bases in the middle. The CDR3, as DNA: TGTGCCAGCAGCGGGGGGCGCGCAGGGCACTACGAGCAGTACTTC. This translates into CASSGGRAGHYEQYF.